The rows below give T cell receptor beta chains drawn from one sample of a study of T cells in Graves' hyperthyroidism and ophthalmopathy. Each CDR3 protein gets one entry after TCRdb re-called the multiplex PCR reads with MiXCR. The sample carries about 210,000 distinct CDR3 sequences, approximately 17% recorded once. The sample taken for sequencing was blood. The receptor source for this set is a man between 45 and 60 years old with Graves' hyperthyroidism. The CDR3 runs from the conserved cysteine through the conserved F or W. A D gene is named only where the DNA matches it firmly. A clone size is listed for some rows: how often the clone was seen (once, few, many), or a class if it is expanded.

j_gene: TRBJ2-5; d_gene: NA; abundance: NA; v_gene: TRBV4-2; CDR3nt: TGTGCCAGCAGCCAAGTCGGCACGGCTCAAGAGACCCAGTACTTC; CDR3aa: CASSQVGTAQETQYF
j_gene: TRBJ2-7; d_gene: TRBD2; abundance: many; v_gene: TRBV5-1; CDR3nt: TGCGCCAGCAGCCCTGGTCCTCAGGGACTAGCGGGAGACGAGCAGTACTTC; CDR3aa: CASSPGPQGLAGDEQYF
j_gene: TRBJ2-3; d_gene: NA; abundance: NA; v_gene: TRBV20-1; CDR3nt: TGCAGTGCTAGAGAATGGTGGCTAGACACAGATACGCAGTATTTT; CDR3aa: CSAREWWLDTDTQYF
j_gene: TRBJ2-7; d_gene: NA; abundance: many; v_gene: TRBV12-3/TRBV12-4; CDR3nt: TGTGCCAGCAGTCTAACCCAGAGGGCCGAGCAGTACTTC; CDR3aa: CASSLTQRAEQYF
j_gene: TRBJ2-5; d_gene: NA; abundance: few; v_gene: TRBV4-1; CDR3nt: TGCGCCAGCAGCCAAGAACCTACTATGCCCCAGTACTTC; CDR3aa: CASSQEPTMPQYF
j_gene: TRBJ2-3; d_gene: TRBD2; abundance: NA; v_gene: TRBV9; CDR3nt: TGTGCCAGCAGCGTTGAGCGGGACCCCAGAGATACGCAGTATTTT; CDR3aa: CASSVERDPRDTQYF
j_gene: TRBJ2-7; d_gene: TRBD1; abundance: NA; v_gene: TRBV28; CDR3nt: TGTGCCAGCAGTTTATTCGGGACAGGGGTGGAGCAGTACTTC; CDR3aa: CASSLFGTGVEQYF
j_gene: TRBJ1-5; d_gene: NA; abundance: many; v_gene: TRBV12-3/TRBV12-4; CDR3nt: TGTGCCAGCAGCTCCGGGACAAGGGGCCCAGAATTTAGCAATCAGCCCCAGCATTTT; CDR3aa: CASSSGTRGPEFSNQPQHF
j_gene: TRBJ2-1; d_gene: TRBD1; abundance: NA; v_gene: TRBV5-8; CDR3nt: TGTGCCAGCAGCTTGGAACCCGGGACAGGGGGATGGAAGCAGTTCTTC; CDR3aa: CASSLEPGTGGWKQFF
j_gene: TRBJ2-3; d_gene: NA; abundance: many; v_gene: TRBV11-3; CDR3nt: TGTGCCAGCAGCTTAGCCCGTGGAACGACAGATACGCAGTATTTT; CDR3aa: CASSLARGTTDTQYF
j_gene: TRBJ2-5; d_gene: TRBD2; abundance: many; v_gene: TRBV27; CDR3nt: TGTGCCAGCAGTTTAGTACTAGCGGACCAAGAGACCCAGTACTTC; CDR3aa: CASSLVLADQETQYF
j_gene: TRBJ2-7; d_gene: TRBD2; abundance: few; v_gene: TRBV19; CDR3nt: TGTGCCAGTAAGAGGCTAGCGGGTGCCTACGAGCAGTACTTC; CDR3aa: CASKRLAGAYEQYF
j_gene: TRBJ2-7; d_gene: NA; abundance: many; v_gene: TRBV20-1; CDR3nt: TGCAGTGCCCTCGGGTCGGCCTACGAGCAGTACTTC; CDR3aa: CSALGSAYEQYF
j_gene: TRBJ2-7; d_gene: NA; abundance: NA; v_gene: TRBV5-1; CDR3nt: TGCGCCAGCAGCTTGGCTCCGGCTACCGTAACCTACGAGCAGTACTTC; CDR3aa: CASSLAPATVTYEQYF
j_gene: TRBJ2-3; d_gene: NA; abundance: few; v_gene: TRBV28; CDR3nt: TGTGCCAGCAGTCCGTCCGGGGATGGCACAGATACGCAGTATTTT; CDR3aa: CASSPSGDGTDTQYF
j_gene: TRBJ2-5; d_gene: NA; abundance: few; v_gene: TRBV12-3/TRBV12-4; CDR3nt: TGTGCCAGCAACCCGAGACTAGGGGCGACCCAGTACTTC; CDR3aa: CASNPRLGATQYF
j_gene: TRBJ1-2; d_gene: NA; abundance: few; v_gene: TRBV7-2; CDR3nt: TGTGCCAGCAGCCAAGTTTTGGAGTGGAGGAATGGCTACACCTTC; CDR3aa: CASSQVLEWRNGYTF
j_gene: TRBJ1-2; d_gene: NA; abundance: NA; v_gene: TRBV5-1; CDR3nt: TGCGCCAGCAGAGATGCGGGCTATGGCTACACCTTC; CDR3aa: CASRDAGYGYTF
j_gene: TRBJ1-5; d_gene: NA; abundance: few; v_gene: TRBV7-8; CDR3nt: TGTGCCAGCAGCTTATCGTTTCAGCCCCAGCATTTT; CDR3aa: CASSLSFQPQHF
j_gene: TRBJ2-5; d_gene: NA; abundance: many; v_gene: TRBV11-3; CDR3nt: TGTGCCAGCAGCTTAGGGCAGAAGGAGACCCAGTACTTC; CDR3aa: CASSLGQKETQYF
j_gene: TRBJ2-2; d_gene: NA; abundance: NA; v_gene: TRBV11-2; CDR3nt: TGTGCCAGCAGCTTAAATAGGGCCGGACCGAACACCGGGGAGCTGTTTTTT; CDR3aa: CASSLNRAGPNTGELFF
j_gene: TRBJ2-7; d_gene: NA; abundance: few; v_gene: TRBV4-3; CDR3nt: TGCGCCAGCAGCCATTCCCTGGGGGGGCAAGGGTCCTACGAGCAGTACTTC; CDR3aa: CASSHSLGGQGSYEQYF
j_gene: TRBJ1-2; d_gene: NA; abundance: few; v_gene: TRBV6-1; CDR3nt: TGTGCCAGCAGACGGGACGGAAATAACTATGGCTACACCTTC; CDR3aa: CASRRDGNNYGYTF
j_gene: TRBJ2-3; d_gene: NA; abundance: few; v_gene: TRBV2; CDR3nt: TGTGCCAGCAGTACAACGCTTCGGGGGTCGCAGTATTTT; CDR3aa: CASSTTLRGSQYF
j_gene: TRBJ1-2; d_gene: TRBD1; abundance: many; v_gene: TRBV27; CDR3nt: TGTGCCAGCTCCAGCGGGACAGACTATGGCTACACCTTC; CDR3aa: CASSSGTDYGYTF
j_gene: TRBJ2-3; d_gene: TRBD2; abundance: NA; v_gene: TRBV5-1; CDR3nt: TGCGCCAGCGCCACTAGCGGCCGGGGAGATACGCAGTATTTT; CDR3aa: CASATSGRGDTQYF
j_gene: TRBJ2-7; d_gene: TRBD1; abundance: many; v_gene: TRBV7-7; CDR3nt: TGTGCTAGCAGCGGACCGGGACAGGGGGGCTACGAGCAGTACTTC; CDR3aa: CASSGPGQGGYEQYF
j_gene: TRBJ1-4; d_gene: NA; abundance: NA; v_gene: TRBV5-6; CDR3nt: TGTGCCAGCAGCTGGACGAGGGCCGAAAAACTGTTTTTT; CDR3aa: CASSWTRAEKLFF
j_gene: TRBJ2-7; d_gene: NA; abundance: many; v_gene: TRBV28; CDR3nt: TGTGCCAGCAGCCTGGGGACCTGGGGGGAGCAGTACTTC; CDR3aa: CASSLGTWGEQYF
j_gene: TRBJ2-5; d_gene: NA; abundance: many; v_gene: TRBV29-1; CDR3nt: TGCAGCGTCCCTTCTCTGTCTCAAGAGACCCAGTACTTC; CDR3aa: CSVPSLSQETQYF
j_gene: TRBJ2-2; d_gene: NA; abundance: NA; v_gene: TRBV24-1; CDR3nt: TGTGCCACCAGTCTCAGGGGCGCAGGGACCGGGGAGCTGTTTTTT; CDR3aa: CATSLRGAGTGELFF
j_gene: TRBJ2-3; d_gene: TRBD1; abundance: many; v_gene: TRBV7-8; CDR3nt: TGTGCCAGCAGCTCCCGACAGGGGCCTGATACGCAGTATTTT; CDR3aa: CASSSRQGPDTQYF
j_gene: TRBJ2-7; d_gene: NA; abundance: few; v_gene: TRBV5-1; CDR3nt: TGCGCCAGCAGCCCGTCGACAGAAAACTACGAGCAGTACTTC; CDR3aa: CASSPSTENYEQYF
j_gene: TRBJ2-3; d_gene: NA; abundance: many; v_gene: TRBV11-1; CDR3nt: TGTGCCAGCAGCCCCTCCCGGGAGACGTATACGCAGTATTTT; CDR3aa: CASSPSRETYTQYF
j_gene: TRBJ2-5; d_gene: NA; abundance: NA; v_gene: TRBV5-6; CDR3nt: TGTGCCAGCAGCTTCGGACACTGGGAGACCCAGTACTTC; CDR3aa: CASSFGHWETQYF
j_gene: TRBJ2-1; d_gene: NA; abundance: NA; v_gene: TRBV9; CDR3nt: TGTGCCAGCAGCCGGACCTTGGCGGTCTCCTACAATGAGCAGTTCTTC; CDR3aa: CASSRTLAVSYNEQFF
j_gene: TRBJ2-7; d_gene: TRBD1; abundance: many; v_gene: TRBV3-1; CDR3nt: TGTGCCAGCAGCCACCACGAGTTCCGGACAGGGACCTACGAGCAGTACTTC; CDR3aa: CASSHHEFRTGTYEQYF
j_gene: TRBJ2-1; d_gene: TRBD2; abundance: few; v_gene: TRBV27; CDR3nt: TGTGCCATCTCAGCGGGGGGCGACAATGAGCAGTTCTTC; CDR3aa: CAISAGGDNEQFF
j_gene: TRBJ2-3; d_gene: TRBD2; abundance: NA; v_gene: TRBV9; CDR3nt: TGTGCCAGCAGCGCCCTAGCGGGGAGCACAGATACGCAGTATTTT; CDR3aa: CASSALAGSTDTQYF
j_gene: TRBJ2-5; d_gene: TRBD2; abundance: few; v_gene: TRBV12-3/TRBV12-4; CDR3nt: TGTGCCAGCTCGGGAGGGATCGTTGAGACCCAGTACTTC; CDR3aa: CASSGGIVETQYF
j_gene: TRBJ2-7; d_gene: NA; abundance: few; v_gene: TRBV14; CDR3nt: TGTGCCAGCAGCCAAGCTCTGGGTTGGTACGAGCAGTACTTC; CDR3aa: CASSQALGWYEQYF
j_gene: TRBJ2-1; d_gene: NA; abundance: few; v_gene: TRBV7-2; CDR3nt: TGTGCCAGCAGCTCGGGGCGAATCTACAATGAGCAGTTCTTC; CDR3aa: CASSSGRIYNEQFF
j_gene: TRBJ2-1; d_gene: TRBD2; abundance: many; v_gene: TRBV5-1; CDR3nt: TGCGCCAGCAGCTTGGCCGGGGGACTAGCGTCGAATGAGCAGTTCTTC; CDR3aa: CASSLAGGLASNEQFF
j_gene: TRBJ1-2; d_gene: NA; abundance: many; v_gene: TRBV29-1; CDR3nt: TGCAGCGTTGAGCGGGGGCGTGTCTATGGCTACACCTTC; CDR3aa: CSVERGRVYGYTF
j_gene: TRBJ2-4; d_gene: TRBD1; abundance: NA; v_gene: TRBV6-5; CDR3nt: TGTGCCAGCAGTTACCACAGACAGGGCTCCAAAAACATTCAGTACTTC; CDR3aa: CASSYHRQGSKNIQYF
j_gene: TRBJ1-6; d_gene: TRBD1; abundance: NA; v_gene: TRBV10-3; CDR3nt: TGTGCCATCAGTGAAGGGACAGGGCATAATTCACCCCTCCACTTT; CDR3aa: CAISEGTGHNSPLHF
j_gene: TRBJ2-3; d_gene: NA; abundance: NA; v_gene: TRBV20-1; CDR3nt: TGCAGTGCTGTTATGTACACACGCACAGATACGCAGTATTTT; CDR3aa: CSAVMYTRTDTQYF